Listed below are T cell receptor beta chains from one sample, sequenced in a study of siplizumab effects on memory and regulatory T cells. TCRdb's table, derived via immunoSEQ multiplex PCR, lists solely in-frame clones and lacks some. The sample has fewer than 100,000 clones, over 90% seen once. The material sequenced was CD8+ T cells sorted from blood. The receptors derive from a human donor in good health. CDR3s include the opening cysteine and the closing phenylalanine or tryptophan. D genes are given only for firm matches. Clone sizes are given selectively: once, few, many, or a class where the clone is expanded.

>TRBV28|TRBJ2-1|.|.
CASSSPDEPSYNEQFF
TGTGCCAGCAGTTCCCCCGACGAGCCCTCCTACAATGAGCAGTTCTTC
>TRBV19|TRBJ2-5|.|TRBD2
CASTLGGRASETQYF
TGTGCCAGTACTCTGGGCGGGAGGGCCTCAGAGACCCAGTACTTC
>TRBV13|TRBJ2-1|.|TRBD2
CASSNSFGAGRDNEQFF
TGTGCCAGCAGCAACTCCTTCGGAGCGGGAAGGGACAATGAGCAGTTCTTC
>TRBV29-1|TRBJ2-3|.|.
CSVAGGLPDTDTQYF
TGCAGCGTTGCGGGGGGCCTGCCAGACACAGATACGCAGTATTTT
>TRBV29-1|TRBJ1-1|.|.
CSVKQGPNTEAFF
TGCAGCGTTAAACAGGGACCGAACACTGAAGCTTTCTTT
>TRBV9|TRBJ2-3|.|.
CASSISSGLSPDTQYF
TGTGCCAGCAGCATTAGTAGCGGCCTTAGCCCAGATACGCAGTATTTT
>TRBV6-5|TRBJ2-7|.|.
CASGLQGIAYEQYF
TGTGCCAGCGGTTTACAGGGAATTGCCTACGAGCAGTACTTC
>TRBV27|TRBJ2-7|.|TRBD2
CASSLSNSGYEQYF
TGTGCCAGCAGTTTATCCAATAGCGGGTACGAGCAGTACTTC
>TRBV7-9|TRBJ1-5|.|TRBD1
CASSFARPTTGKEQPQHF
TGTGCCAGCAGCTTCGCACGTCCTACGACAGGGAAAGAGCAGCCCCAGCATTTT
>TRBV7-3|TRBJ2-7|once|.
CASSLVPSSHEQYF
TGTGCCAGCAGCTTAGTTCCGAGTTCCCACGAGCAGTACTTC
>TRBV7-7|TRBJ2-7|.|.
CASSLFEGPSYEQYF
TGTGCTAGCAGCTTATTTGAGGGGCCGTCCTACGAGCAGTACTTC
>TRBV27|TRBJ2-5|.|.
CASRVGYLQETQYF
TGTGCCAGCCGGGTGGGATATCTCCAAGAGACCCAGTACTTC
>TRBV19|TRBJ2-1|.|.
CASSRSSGSGSGTYNEQFF
TGTGCCAGTTCTCGTAGTAGCGGCTCAGGATCGGGGACCTACAATGAGCAGTTCTTC
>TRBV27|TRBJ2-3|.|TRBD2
CASSEILAGLPTDTQYF
TGTGCCAGCAGTGAGATACTAGCGGGTCTGCCCACAGATACGCAGTATTTT
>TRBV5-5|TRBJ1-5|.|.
CASSLAESGSRQPQHF
TGTGCCAGCAGCTTGGCCGAGTCAGGGTCGCGTCAGCCCCAGCATTTT
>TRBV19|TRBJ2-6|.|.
CASTVDSLSGANVLTF
TGTGCCAGTACCGTTGACAGCCTCTCTGGGGCCAACGTCCTGACTTTC
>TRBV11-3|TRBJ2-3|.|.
CASSRGDDTQYF
TGTGCCAGCAGCCGAGGTGACGATACGCAGTATTTT
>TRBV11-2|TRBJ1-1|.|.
CASSLGGGYGTEAFF
TGTGCCAGCAGCTTAGGGGGAGGTTATGGGACTGAAGCTTTCTTT
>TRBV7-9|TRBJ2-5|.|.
CASSLALKQETQYF
TGTGCCAGCAGCTTAGCTCTGAAACAAGAGACCCAGTACTTC
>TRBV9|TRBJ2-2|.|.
CASSVVPSGRNTGELFF
TGTGCCAGCAGCGTAGTCCCGTCAGGTCGTAACACCGGGGAGCTGTTTTTT
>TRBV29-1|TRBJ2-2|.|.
CSVEAGSVGYPGELFF
TGCAGCGTTGAGGCAGGGTCAGTAGGCTATCCCGGGGAGCTGTTTTTT
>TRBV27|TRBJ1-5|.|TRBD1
CASSLVTGTGHSNQPQHF
TGTGCCAGCAGTTTAGTGACCGGGACAGGACATAGCAATCAGCCCCAGCATTTT
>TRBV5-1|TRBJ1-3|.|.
CASSLEGLTGNTIYF
TGCGCCAGCAGCTTGGAAGGACTTACTGGAAACACCATATATTTT
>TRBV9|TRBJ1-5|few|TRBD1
CASSPRTGVNQPQHF
TGTGCCAGCAGCCCCCGGACAGGGGTCAATCAGCCCCAGCATTTT
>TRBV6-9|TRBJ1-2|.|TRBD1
CASSFDRDGYTF
TGTGCCAGCAGTTTCGACAGGGATGGCTACACCTTC
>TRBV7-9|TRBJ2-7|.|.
CASSTAVSSYEQYF
TGTGCCAGCAGCACAGCCGTCTCCTCCTACGAGCAGTACTTC
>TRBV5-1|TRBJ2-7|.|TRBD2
CASSLGLAGGPSYEQYF
TGCGCCAGCAGCCTAGGACTAGCGGGAGGGCCTTCCTACGAGCAGTACTTC
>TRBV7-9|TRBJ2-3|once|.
CASSLAFSDTQYF
TGTGCCAGCAGCTTAGCGTTTTCTGATACGCAGTATTTT
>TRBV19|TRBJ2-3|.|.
CASSIRGDTQYF
TGTGCCAGTAGTATAAGGGGAGATACGCAGTATTTT
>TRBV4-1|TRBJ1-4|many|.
CASSQDPMVAEKLFF
TGCGCCAGCAGCCAAGACCCAATGGTTGCTGAAAAACTGTTTTTT
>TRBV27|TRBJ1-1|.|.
CASSSGGGNTEAFF
TGTGCCAGCAGTTCAGGCGGGGGGAACACTGAAGCTTTCTTT
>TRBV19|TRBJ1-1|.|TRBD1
CATIAGGAIEAFF
TGTGCCACAATTGCAGGGGGCGCGATTGAAGCTTTCTTT
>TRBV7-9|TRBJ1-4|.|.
CASSPRRAANEKLFF
TGTGCCAGCAGCCCTAGACGGGCAGCTAATGAAAAACTGTTTTTT
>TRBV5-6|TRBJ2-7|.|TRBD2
CASSETSGQNYEQYF
TGTGCCAGCAGCGAGACTAGCGGGCAGAACTACGAGCAGTACTTC
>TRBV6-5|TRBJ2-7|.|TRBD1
CASGGQGEGEQYF
TGTGCCAGCGGAGGACAGGGGGAAGGGGAGCAGTACTTC
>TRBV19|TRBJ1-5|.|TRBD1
CASSIPGQGNNQPQHF
TGTGCCAGTAGTATTCCGGGACAGGGGAACAATCAGCCCCAGCATTTT
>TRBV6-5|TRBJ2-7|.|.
CASSYSTRGSYEQYF
TGTGCCAGCAGTTACTCGACTCGCGGATCCTACGAGCAGTACTTC
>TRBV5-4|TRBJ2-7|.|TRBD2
CASSLPVTSGNNEQYF
TGTGCCAGCAGCCTACCCGTGACTAGCGGGAACAACGAGCAGTACTTC
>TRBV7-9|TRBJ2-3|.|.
CASTSEWARSGTDTQYF
TGTGCCAGCACCTCCGAGTGGGCGCGGAGTGGAACAGATACGCAGTATTTT
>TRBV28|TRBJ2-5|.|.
CASSLVLTTETQYF
TGTGCCAGCAGTTTAGTTCTGACAACGGAGACCCAGTACTTC
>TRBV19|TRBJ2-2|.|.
CASSLDREGTGELFF
TGTGCCAGTAGTCTAGACAGGGAGGGCACCGGGGAGCTGTTTTTT
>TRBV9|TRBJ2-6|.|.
CASSPISGTWGVLTF
TGTGCCAGCAGCCCAATTTCAGGGACTTGGGGCGTCCTGACTTTC